Detailed here is one TCR beta chain. The target antigen is unknown. The sample originates from a study of T cells after posttransplantation cyclophosphamide. Study results and limitations: Later blood repertoires were often dominated by clones from the donor CD8+ memory compartment. TRB clonality was highly associated with recipient CMV seropositivity and reactivation. Tissue-infiltrating T cells from skin or gut overlapped little with blood T cells.

Assay used: immunoSEQ multiplex PCR; TCRdb lists only in-frame clones, some missing. Here the sample spans about 43,000 clones, about 92% being singletons. Cyclophosphamide on days +3 and +4 followed busulfan-fludarabine conditioning and a marrow graft. Germline assignment: CDR1 SGHNT and CDR2 YYREEE (reference sequence). There are 13 residues in the CDR3. Deletions cut 0 bases from V and 4 bases from J, with 8 bases between. This chain connects TRBV5-4 to TRBJ2-7; D call uncertain. The sequenced sample was PBMCs, obtained around 60 days after allogeneic stem cell transplant with posttransplant cyclophosphamide. The TCR sequence derives from a male patient aged 60 to 75 who received an allogeneic stem cell transplant from a related donor and was CMV-positive. The T cells may come from the graft donor. The chain's CDR3 is CASSLGGEYEQYV. CDR3 DNA: TGTGCCAGCAGCTTGGGTGGAGAGTACGAGCAGTACGTC.